This T cell receptor (beta chain) emerged from a study of beta chain features in type 1 diabetes. Per the germline V gene, CDR1 is PRHDT and CDR2 is FYEKMQ (reference sequence). V dropped 5 bases and J dropped 4 bases, with 17 bases sitting between them. CDR3 size: 15 residues. On this clone: Its antigen remains unidentified.

TCRB transcripts that were expressed got sequenced, as all of the isolated RNA had been reverse transcribed. Sequencing was performed with immunoSEQ multiplex PCR; in TCRdb, only in-frame clones are kept and a portion is missing. The table has 130,000 to 150,000 clones, around 13% seen once. General observations from the study: Type 1 diabetes patients had moderately but significantly shorter TCRB CDR3s in all four CD4+ subsets.

What was sequenced was central memory CD4+ T cells from blood. The chain links TRBV13 to TRBJ1-2, with D possibly matching TRBD1 (6 bases). The TCR was taken from a man aged 18 to 29 with type 1 diabetes. The CDR3: CASSTLGGLGYGYTF. The CDR3 DNA sequence: TGTGCCAGCAGCACCCTCGGGGGCTTGGGCTATGGCTACACCTTC. Complete variable domain (other parts from reference TRBV13 and TRBJ1-2): AAGVIQSPRHLIKEKRETATLKCYPIPRHDTVYWYQQGPGQDPQFLISFYEKMQSDKGSIPDRFSAQQFSDYHSELNMSSLELGDSALYFCASSTLGGLGYGYTFGSGTRLTVV.